One and the same sample provided the 2 T cell receptor beta chains below, sequenced in a study of molecular identifiers for immune sequencing clone quantification. From the PCR reads, TCRdb called clonotypes with MiXCR, one entry per CDR3 protein. The sample holds under 800,000 distinct CDR3 sequences, roughly 27% seen once. Sample: naive CD8+ T cells from blood, with Jurkat cell RNA spiked in. Subset noted: FACS-sorted CD8+CD4-CCR7+CD45RA+ naive T cells. The receptor set was obtained from a human donor in good health. Some libraries in this study had Jurkat cell RNA spiked in.

This clonotype was detected a few times. V and J are TRBV2 and TRBJ1-2, with a possible D match to TRBD1 (5 bases). The germline V gene has CDR1 SNHLY and CDR2 FYNNEI. The CDR3 is 14 amino acids. The V end lost 8 bases, the J end lost 7 bases, and 20 bases lay between the germline ends. In nucleotides, the CDR3 is TGTGCCAGCCTAAGTATTGGGGACTTAAGTGGCTACACCTTC. Encoded protein: CASLSIGDLSGYTF.

This clonotype was detected only a few times. This chain connects TRBV15 to TRBJ2-5, with TRBD1 as a possible D gene (5 bases). The germline V and J ends were trimmed by 0 bases and 0 bases, with 11 bases remaining between them. In germline, CDR1 is LNHNV, CDR2 YYDKDF (reference sequence). This CDR3 spans 16 amino acids. The CDR3 DNA follows: TGTGCCACCAGCAGAGATCAATCAGGGTACCAAGAGACCCAGTACTTC. Translating it yields CATSRDQSGYQETQYF. The entire variable domain, with the rest obtained from reference TRBV15 and TRBJ2-5, is as follows: DAMVIQNPRYQVTQFGKPVTLSCSQTLNHNVMYWYQQKSSQAPKLLFHYYDKDFNNEADTPDNFQSRRPNTSFCFLDIRSPGLGDTAMYLCATSRDQSGYQETQYFGPGTRLLVL.